This is a list of T cell receptor beta chains from one sample in a study of control samples from healthy donors and cancer patients. Sequencing used immunoSEQ multiplex PCR; TCRdb keeps in-frame clones, though not all of them. Found here are about 160,000 clones, nearly 96% of them singletons; the top ten hold over 0.9%. What was sequenced was blood. The receptors come from a woman younger than 45 in good health. The CDR3 runs from the conserved cysteine through the conserved F or W. A D gene is named only where the DNA matches it firmly. Only some rows state a clone size, as once, few, many or a class for expanded clones.

V	size	J	D	CDR3	DNA
TRBV5-1	.	TRBJ2-7	.	CASSLYTIYHEQYF	TGCGCCAGCAGCTTGTACACGATCTACCACGAGCAGTACTTC
TRBV27	.	TRBJ2-3	TRBD1	CASRPTYLGQGADTQYF	TGTGCCAGCCGCCCCACTTACCTCGGACAGGGGGCAGATACGCAGTATTTT
TRBV4-1	once	TRBJ2-5	.	CASSQYSRGEETQYF	TGCGCCAGCAGCCAATATTCCAGGGGAGAAGAGACCCAGTACTTC
TRBV14	.	TRBJ2-6	.	CASSQQGGGANVLTF	TGTGCCAGCAGCCAACAGGGCGGAGGGGCCAACGTCCTGACTTTC
TRBV24-1	.	TRBJ2-3	TRBD2	CATSDTSGGYTDTQYF	TGTGCCACCAGTGATACTAGCGGGGGTTACACAGATACGCAGTATTTT
TRBV11-3	.	TRBJ2-3	TRBD2	CASSYGLAGGTDTQYF	TGTGCCAGCAGCTACGGACTAGCGGGAGGCACAGATACGCAGTATTTT
TRBV6-4	.	TRBJ2-3	TRBD1	CASSAGTGGADTQYF	TGTGCCAGCAGTGCCGGGACAGGGGGCGCAGATACGCAGTATTTT
TRBV9	.	TRBJ1-4	.	CASSVGLIQNNEKLFF	TGTGCCAGCAGCGTAGGACTGATACAAAATAATGAAAAACTGTTTTTT
TRBV9	.	TRBJ2-3	.	CASSVGSGTDTQYF	TGTGCCAGCAGCGTAGGATCAGGCACAGATACGCAGTATTTT
TRBV5-1	.	TRBJ1-3	TRBD1	CASSTWPDRGNSGNTIYF	TGCGCCAGCAGCACCTGGCCGGACAGGGGTAACTCTGGAAACACCATATATTTT